This is a list of T cell receptor beta chains from one sample in a study of technical replicates of blood from a handful of donors. This table comes from immunoSEQ multiplex PCR, and its TCRdb copy is limited to in-frame clones, with some not included. The table records about 94,000 clones, 95% of them present only once. Sequencing was performed on T cells isolated from PBMCs. The receptors derive from a human donor in good health. Both conserved end residues are part of each CDR3. A D gene is named only where the DNA matches it firmly. Size is omitted from some rows. Given values are once, few, many or a class for expanded clones.

-,TRBV21-1,-,TRBJ2-7,CASSKDAGQGIFFEQYF,TGTGCCAGCAGCAAAGATGCGGGACAGGGTATATTTTTCGAGCAGTACTTC
-,TRBV27,TRBD1,TRBJ2-7,CASRGGQATDEQYF,TGTGCCAGCAGAGGGGGACAGGCTACGGACGAGCAGTACTTC
-,TRBV5-1,-,TRBJ1-1,CASSFEGTEAFF,TGCGCCAGCAGCTTCGAGGGCACTGAAGCTTTCTTT
-,TRBV2,-,TRBJ1-1,CASSERIFTEAFF,TGTGCCAGCAGTGAACGTATTTTCACTGAAGCTTTCTTT
once,TRBV6-1,-,TRBJ1-1,CASSAPGTDTEAFF,TGTGCCAGCAGTGCGCCGGGTACGGACACTGAAGCTTTCTTT
-,TRBV5-4,-,TRBJ2-1,CASSSLGNEQFF,TGTGCCAGCAGCTCCCTCGGGAATGAGCAGTTCTTC
-,TRBV6-4,-,TRBJ1-2,CASSDDRVDGYTF,TGTGCCAGCAGTGACGACCGGGTCGATGGCTACACCTTC
-,TRBV5-1,-,TRBJ2-6,CASSKDFSGANVLTF,TGCGCCAGCAGTAAAGATTTCAGTGGGGCCAACGTCCTGACTTTC
-,TRBV18,TRBD1,TRBJ1-1,CASSGQGADTEAFF,TGTGCCAGCTCTGGACAGGGGGCGGACACTGAAGCTTTCTTT
once,TRBV6-1,-,TRBJ1-1,CASSEALGDTEAFF,TGTGCCAGCAGTGAAGCACTGGGAGACACTGAAGCTTTCTTT
-,TRBV25-1,-,TRBJ1-1,CASANRVVGTEAFF,TGTGCCAGCGCCAACAGGGTAGTGGGAACTGAAGCTTTCTTT
-,TRBV5-1,TRBD1,TRBJ2-1,CASSLGGQGRYNEQFF,TGCGCCAGCAGCTTGGGGGGACAGGGACGGTACAATGAGCAGTTCTTC
-,TRBV5-4,TRBD1,TRBJ2-7,CASQPGTGTYEQYF,TGTGCCAGTCAGCCGGGGACAGGGACCTACGAGCAGTACTTC
-,TRBV30,TRBD2,TRBJ2-1,CAWSVMSGGPGEQFF,TGTGCCTGGAGTGTAATGTCGGGGGGGCCTGGTGAGCAGTTCTTC
-,TRBV9,TRBD1,TRBJ1-1,CASSVTNTGGVEAFF,TGTGCCAGCAGCGTAACCAACACAGGGGGCGTTGAAGCTTTCTTT
-,TRBV10-3,-,TRBJ1-2,CAISDLQHYGYTF,TGTGCCATCAGTGATTTACAGCACTATGGCTACACCTTC
-,TRBV4-1,-,TRBJ1-2,CASSQDSQGYGYTF,TGCGCCAGCAGCCAAGATTCCCAGGGCTATGGCTACACCTTC